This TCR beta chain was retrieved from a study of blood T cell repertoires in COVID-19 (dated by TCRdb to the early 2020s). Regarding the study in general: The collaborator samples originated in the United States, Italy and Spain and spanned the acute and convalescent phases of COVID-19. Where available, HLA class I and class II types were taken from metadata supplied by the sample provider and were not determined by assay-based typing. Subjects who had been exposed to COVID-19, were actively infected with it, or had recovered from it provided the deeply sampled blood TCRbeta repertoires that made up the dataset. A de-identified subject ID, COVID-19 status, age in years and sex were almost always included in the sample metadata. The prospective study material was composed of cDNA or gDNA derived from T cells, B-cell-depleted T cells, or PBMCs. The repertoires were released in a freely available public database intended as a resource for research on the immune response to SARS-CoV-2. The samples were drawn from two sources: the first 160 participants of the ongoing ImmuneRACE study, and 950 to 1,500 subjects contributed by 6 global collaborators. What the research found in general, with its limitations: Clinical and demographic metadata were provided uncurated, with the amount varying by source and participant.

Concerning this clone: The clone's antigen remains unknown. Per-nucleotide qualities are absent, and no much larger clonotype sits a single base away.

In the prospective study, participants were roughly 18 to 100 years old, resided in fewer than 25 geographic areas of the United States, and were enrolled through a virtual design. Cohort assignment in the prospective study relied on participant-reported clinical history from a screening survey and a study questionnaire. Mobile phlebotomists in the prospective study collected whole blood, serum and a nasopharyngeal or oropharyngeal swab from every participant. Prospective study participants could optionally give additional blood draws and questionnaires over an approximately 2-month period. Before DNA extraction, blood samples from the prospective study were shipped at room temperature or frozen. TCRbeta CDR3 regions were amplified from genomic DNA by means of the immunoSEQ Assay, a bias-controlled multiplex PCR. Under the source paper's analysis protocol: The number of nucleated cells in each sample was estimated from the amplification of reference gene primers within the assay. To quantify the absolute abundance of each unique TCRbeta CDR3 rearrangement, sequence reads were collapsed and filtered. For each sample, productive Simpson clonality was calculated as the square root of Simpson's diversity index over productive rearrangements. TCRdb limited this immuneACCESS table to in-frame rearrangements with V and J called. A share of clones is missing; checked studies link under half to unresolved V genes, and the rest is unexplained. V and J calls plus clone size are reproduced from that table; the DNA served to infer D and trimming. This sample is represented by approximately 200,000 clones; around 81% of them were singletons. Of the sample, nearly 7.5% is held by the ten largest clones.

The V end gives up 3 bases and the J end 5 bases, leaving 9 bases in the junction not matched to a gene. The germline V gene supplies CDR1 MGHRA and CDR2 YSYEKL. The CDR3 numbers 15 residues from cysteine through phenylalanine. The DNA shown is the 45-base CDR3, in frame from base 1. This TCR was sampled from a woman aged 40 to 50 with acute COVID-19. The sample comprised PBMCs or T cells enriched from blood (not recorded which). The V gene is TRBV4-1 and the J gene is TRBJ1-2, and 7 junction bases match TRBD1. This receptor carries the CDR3 CASSQGPGQRYGYTF. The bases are TGCGCCAGCAGCCAGGGTCCGGGACAGAGATATGGCTACACCTTC.